This T cell receptor (beta chain) was recovered during a study of vaccination and CD4 T cells after COVID-19. Trimming at V came to 5 bases and at J to 8 bases, leaving 9 bases not matched to a gene. The CDR3 is 13 residues long. Germline CDR1 DFQATT, CDR2 SNEGSKA (reference sequence). The treatment is: roughly 10-day PBMC culture with coronavirus spike peptide pools or control peptides (ViraFEST assay). Using peptide pools, antigen-specific T cells were expanded in ViraFEST before TCRs were sequenced. Of note for this clonotype: Its specificity is unknown.

Cultured CD4+ T cells had their DNA profiled by the Oncomine TCR Beta short-read assay. Via MiXCR, TCRdb re-called the PCR reads, giving one row per CDR3 protein. The sample lists about 5,500 distinct CDR3 sequences, approximately 74% seen once, with approximately 18% in the top ten. The rearrangement uses TRBV20-1 and TRBJ1-2; TRBD1 aligns across 9 bases. This receptor was identified in a human donor who had recovered from COVID-19. The sequenced sample was CD4+ T cells from blood, cultured in vitro. CDR3 nucleotides: TGCAGTGCTCGGACAGGGGACTCGGGGGGCTACACCTTC. Protein product: CSARTGDSGGYTF.